The 20 T cell receptor beta chains reported below all come from one sample, sequenced in a study of T cell responses to AZD1222 COVID-19 vaccine. Using immunoSEQ multiplex PCR, the repertoire was profiled, and TCRdb retains in-frame clones only, with some absent. The table has roughly 150,000 clones, over 85% seen once. This specimen consisted of peripheral blood, obtained on day 0 of AZD1222 vaccination. The receptors shown here come from an adult in good health.

The chain uses TRBV19 and TRBJ2-1, with 7 bases lining up with TRBD2. The CDR3 totals 15 residues. V lost 7 bases to trimming and J lost 4 bases; unmatched junction nucleotides: 10. Germline V gene sequence: CDR1 LNHDA, CDR2 SQIVND (reference sequence). The DNA for the CDR3 is TGTGCCAGTACCCCATGGGGTAGCGGGTACAATGAGCAGTTCTTC. Translated: CASTPWGSGYNEQFF.

V and J are TRBV19 and TRBJ1-2, with D tentatively TRBD1 (5 bases). Germline assignment: CDR1 LNHDA and CDR2 SQIVND (reference sequence). V lost 3 bases and J 3 bases, leaving 8 bases between the germline ends. CDR3 length: 13 amino acids. The CDR3 protein is CASSIMGDYGYTF. The CDR3 DNA is TGTGCCAGTAGTATTATGGGGGACTATGGCTACACCTTC. Together with reference TRBV19 and TRBJ1-2, the CDR3 gives the full variable domain: DGGITQSPKYLFRKEGQNVTLSCEQNLNHDAMYWYRQDPGQGLRLIYYSQIVNDFQKGDIAEGYSVSREKKESFPLTVTSAQKNPTAFYLCASSIMGDYGYTFGSGTRLTVV.

The chain combines TRBV19 with TRBJ2-1; the match to TRBD1 covers 7 bases. CDR1 is LNHDA and CDR2 is SQIVND in the germline V gene (reference sequence). J was trimmed by 9 bases and V by 6 bases; bases with no gene match: 11. The CDR3 runs to 14 residues. The CDR3 DNA follows: TGTGCCAGTAGCACCCGACAGGGTAAGGGTGAGCAGTTCTTC. This translates into CASSTRQGKGEQFF.

This clone has just a few counts. V is TRBV10-3 and J is TRBJ1-2; the D is unclear. Per the germline V gene, CDR1 is ENHRY and CDR2 is SYGVKD. Between the trimmed V and J ends, which lost 6 bases and 0 bases, there was a span of 14 bases. This CDR3 spans 15 amino acids. DNA for the CDR3: TGTGCCATCAGCTTTTGGACGGACGCTAACTATGGCTACACCTTC. This translates into CAISFWTDANYGYTF.

The genes are TRBV7-9 and TRBJ1-5, with unresolved D. CDR3 length: 12 amino acids. Trimming left V 3 bases short and J 5 bases short, with 5 bases between. Germline values: CDR1 SEHNR, CDR2 FQNEAQ (reference sequence). CDR3 DNA: TGTGCCAGCAGCTTCGGTGATCAGCCCCAGCATTTT. This encodes CASSFGDQPQHF.

This chain uses TRBV5-6 with TRBJ2-7; 7 bases line up with TRBD2. Germline trimming cut 3 bases from V and 2 bases from J; bases unmatched to any gene: 2. From germline, CDR1 is SGHDT and CDR2 YYEEEE. This CDR3 is built from 13 residues. The CDR3 coding sequence is TGTGCCAGCAGCTGGGGGAGGGCCTACGAGCAGTACTTC. Residues: CASSWGRAYEQYF. Filled out from reference TRBV5-6 and TRBJ2-7, the complete variable domain reads DAGVTQSPTHLIKTRGQQVTLRCSPKSGHDTVSWYQQALGQGPQFIFQYYEEEERQRGNFPDRFSGHQFPNYSSELNVNALLLGDSALYLCASSWGRAYEQYFGPGTRLTVT.

The chain has TRBV5-1 and TRBJ2-5; D unclear. V was cut by 1 base and J by 1 base, with 11 bases left in between. Germline CDR1 SGHRS, CDR2 YFSETQ. The CDR3 length is 15 residues. This chain's CDR3 is CASSLLGVLQETQYF. The CDR3 nucleotides read TGCGCCAGCAGCTTGTTGGGCGTACTCCAAGAGACCCAGTACTTC.

This chain connects TRBV28 to TRBJ2-5, with TRBD2 matching 7 bases. The length of the CDR3 is 15 residues. V was clipped by 2 bases and J by 5 bases; unmatched bases: 8. Germline V gives CDR1 MDHEN, CDR2 SYDVKM. The CDR3, as DNA: TGTGCCAGCAGTTTACTAGCGGAAGGGGATGAGACCCAGTACTTC. It encodes CASSLLAEGDETQYF.

The chain has TRBV6-4 and TRBJ2-7; a weak D match, TRBD2 (6 bases). Per the germline V gene, CDR1 is MRHNA and CDR2 is SNTAGT. Trimming shortened V by 2 bases and J by 6 bases, and 11 bases separated the two germline ends. The CDR3 length is 13 residues. The CDR3 DNA sequence: TGTGCCAGCAGTGACCGGAGGGCCGGCGAGCAGTACTTC. Translating it yields CASSDRRAGEQYF.

The V call is TRBV28, the J call TRBJ2-7; tentatively, D is TRBD1 (5 bases). Per germline, CDR1 MDHEN and CDR2 SYDVKM. The CDR3 extends over 14 amino acids. Deletions cut 6 bases from V and 7 bases from J, with 19 bases between. DNA for the CDR3: TGTGCCAGCAGACTAAGGGGCATGATGTTTGAGCAGTACTTC. This translates into CASRLRGMMFEQYF.

CDR3: CASSFGGEQFF. The CDR3 DNA is TGTGCCAGCAGCTTTGGGGGGGAGCAGTTCTTC. The V call is TRBV7-9, the J call TRBJ2-1; D possibly corresponds to TRBD2 (6 bases). In germline, CDR1 is SEHNR, CDR2 FQNEAQ (reference sequence). The CDR3 is 11 amino acids. The V and J ends lost 3 bases and 10 bases respectively, with 7 bases between them.

V usage is TRBV27 and J usage is TRBJ2-2, with 7 bases identical to TRBD1. Germline CDR1 and CDR2: MNHEY and SMNVEV (reference sequence). The ends lost 3 bases at V and 0 bases at J; junction bases unmatched: 10. The CDR3 runs to 18 residues. The CDR3 reads CASSFRGTDYTNTGELFF. The CDR3 DNA reads TGTGCCAGCAGTTTTCGTGGGACAGATTATACGAACACCGGGGAGCTGTTTTTT.

This clone was found once. The CDR3 is CASRYQGSPLHF. CDR3 in DNA: TGTGCCAGCAGATACCAAGGTTCACCCCTCCACTTT. The rearrangement joins TRBV12-3 or TRBV12-4 to TRBJ1-6; no firm D call. CDR3 length: 12 amino acids. Trimming took 6 bases from V and 9 from J, leaving 9 bases between them.

This chain uses TRBV6-6 with TRBJ1-5; the match to TRBD1 covers 8 bases. Per the germline V gene, CDR1 is MNHNY and CDR2 is SVGAGI (reference sequence). Unmatched junction bases numbered 10, after V lost 4 bases and J lost 5 bases. This CDR3 contains 16 residues. The CDR3 loop is CASSLAGGTLDQPQHF. The DNA of the CDR3 is TGTGCCAGCAGTTTGGCAGGGGGCACGTTGGATCAGCCCCAGCATTTT.

This chain joins TRBV30 and TRBJ1-6; 7 nucleotides align to TRBD1. The ends lost 1 base at V and 5 bases at J; junction bases unmatched: 2. The CDR3 is 14 amino acids. Germline V CDR1 and CDR2: GTSNPN, SVGIG (reference sequence). The DNA of the CDR3 is TGTGCCTGGAGTGCCGGACAGGATAATTCACCCCTCCACTTT. Encoded protein: CAWSAGQDNSPLHF.

The chain carries TRBV24-1 and TRBJ2-7; 9 positions match TRBD2. V shed 2 bases, J shed 4 bases, and the junction held 5 bases outside the gene matches. The CDR3 runs 15 residues. CDR1 and CDR2 from the germline V gene are KGHDR and SFDVKD. Here the CDR3 reads CATSDSLAGIYEQYF. In DNA form, the CDR3 reads TGTGCCACCAGTGATTCCCTAGCGGGAATTTACGAGCAGTACTTC.

The rearrangement uses TRBV27 and TRBJ2-2; D ambiguous. V was clipped by 2 bases and J by 5 bases, with 9 bases between them. This CDR3 has 14 residues. The germline V gene has CDR1 MNHEY and CDR2 SMNVEV (reference sequence). The chain's CDR3 is CASSLVLRTGELFF. The DNA for the CDR3 is TGTGCCAGCAGTTTAGTTCTTAGAACCGGGGAGCTGTTTTTT.

The genes are TRBV4-1 and TRBJ2-7; 11 bases map to TRBD2. Germline CDR1 reads MGHRA; CDR2 reads YSYEKL. This CDR3 spans 15 amino acids. J lost 2 bases, V lost 2 bases, and 2 bases had no gene match. As DNA, the CDR3 is TGCGCCAGCAGCCAACTAGCGGGAGGACCCTACGAGCAGTACTTC. This gives the protein CASSQLAGGPYEQYF.

The sample holds one count of this clone. The chain employs TRBV5-6 and TRBJ2-7; tentatively, D is TRBD1 (6 bases). Trimming removed 4 bases from V and 3 bases from J, with 17 bases in between. There are 15 residues in the CDR3. Germline V gene lookup returns CDR1 SGHDT and CDR2 YYEEEE. The CDR3 DNA reads as TGTGCCAGCAGCCCAGAGACAGGCGTAAACTACGAGCAGTACTTC. This sequence encodes CASSPETGVNYEQYF.

V and J are TRBV7-9 and TRBJ1-1; D gene uncertain. Germline CDR1 is SEHNR and CDR2 is FQNEAQ (reference sequence). The CDR3 runs to 15 residues. Trimming took 5 bases from V and 4 from J, leaving 17 bases between them. The CDR3 sequence: CASSTTRGSGTEAFF. CDR3 nucleotide sequence: TGTGCCAGCAGCACTACCAGAGGGTCGGGCACTGAAGCTTTCTTT.